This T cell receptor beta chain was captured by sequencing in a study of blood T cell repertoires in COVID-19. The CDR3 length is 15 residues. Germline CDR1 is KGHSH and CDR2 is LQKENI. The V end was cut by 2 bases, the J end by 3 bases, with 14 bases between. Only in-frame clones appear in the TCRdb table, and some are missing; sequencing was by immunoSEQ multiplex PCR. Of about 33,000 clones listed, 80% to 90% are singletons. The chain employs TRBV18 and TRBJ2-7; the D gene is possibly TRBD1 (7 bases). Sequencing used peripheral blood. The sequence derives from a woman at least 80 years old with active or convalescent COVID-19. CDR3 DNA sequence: TGTGCCAGCTCACCATCGGAGGGGGCATACTACGAGCAGTACTTC. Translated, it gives CASSPSEGAYYEQYF.